The next 30 T cell receptor beta chains were all read from a single sample in a study of T cells in Graves' hyperthyroidism and ophthalmopathy. The CDR3 regions of TCR beta were amplified from RNA transcripts. TCR CDR3 underwent first-round RT-PCR with the HTBI primer set. A single record per CDR3 protein comes from TCRdb applying MiXCR to the multiplex PCR reads. The table includes a few hundred thousand distinct CDR3 sequences, 15% to 18% detected once. The source material was blood. The receptors shown here come from a woman aged 18-35 years with Graves' hyperthyroidism.

This clonotype was seen many times. The V and J genes are TRBV3-1 and TRBJ2-5; TRBD2 is a possible D gene (6 bases). Germline V gives CDR1 LGHDT, CDR2 YNNKEL (reference sequence). V was shortened by 4 bases and J by 1 base, with 16 bases between the two germline ends. The CDR3 loop spans 16 amino acids. CDR3 sequence (DNA): TGTGCCAGCAGCCGAACCGGGAGCGGCATCCAAGAGACCCAGTACTTC. Translated, it gives CASSRTGSGIQETQYF.

This clonotype was detected a few times. The chain links TRBV6-1 to TRBJ2-7, with 8 bases matching TRBD2. Looked up from germline, CDR1 is MNHNS and CDR2 is SASEGT. The CDR3 runs 15 residues. V was clipped by 6 bases and J by 2 bases; unmatched bases: 9. The CDR3 spells CASSPPRGAAYEQYF. CDR3 bases: TGTGCCAGCAGCCCCCCGCGGGGGGCCGCCTACGAGCAGTACTTC.

Many counts were recorded for this clonotype. This chain links TRBV27 with TRBJ2-7; tentatively, D is TRBD1 or TRBD2 (5 bases each). V lost 6 bases and J lost 2, with 17 bases in between. The CDR3 consists of 15 residues. The germline CDR1 and CDR2 sequences are MNHEY and SMNVEV (reference sequence). Here the CDR3 reads CASRPRGRLTYEQYF. In DNA, the CDR3 is TGTGCCAGCAGGCCCCGGGGACGTCTCACCTACGAGCAGTACTTC.

This clonotype has at least ten counts. The CDR3 here is CASSQQGGYTF. The CDR3 DNA reads as TGTGCCAGCAGCCAACAAGGAGGCTACACCTTC. The chain links TRBV12-3 or TRBV12-4 to TRBJ1-2; no clear D gene. CDR3 length: 11 amino acids. V gave up 6 bases and J gave up 8 bases, with 10 bases separating them.

This rearrangement joins TRBV12-5 to TRBJ1-2; D is ambiguous. The V and J ends lost 1 base and 4 bases respectively, with 4 bases between them. Looked up from germline, CDR1 is LGHNT and CDR2 is FRNRAP. The CDR3 has 12 amino acids. The CDR3 DNA follows: TGTGCTAGTGGTTTGGCCGGCTATGGCTACACCTTC. Translating gives CASGLAGYGYTF.

V gene TRBV30 combines with J gene TRBJ2-7; 8 bases are a match to TRBD2. The CDR3 spans 13 residues. V trimming: 0 bases; J trimming: 5 bases; junction bases outside the gene matches: 3. Germline loops: CDR1 GTSNPN, CDR2 SVGIG (reference sequence). The CDR3 spells CAWSVLAGNEQYF. The CDR3 coding sequence is TGTGCCTGGAGTGTATTAGCGGGGAACGAGCAGTACTTC.

In this sample, this clonotype turned up many times. The genes are TRBV11-2 and TRBJ2-7, with TRBD1 matching 7 bases. Germline V gives CDR1 SGHAT, CDR2 FQNNGV. The CDR3 length is 11 residues. The junction had 2 bases not matched to a gene; V was cut back by 9 bases and J by 3 bases. In DNA form, the CDR3 reads TGTGCCAGATACAGGGGCTACGAGCAGTACTTC. It specifies CARYRGYEQYF.

V usage is TRBV27 and J usage is TRBJ1-6; D is ambiguous. V gave up 6 bases and J gave up 12 bases, with 15 bases separating them. This CDR3 is 13 amino acids long. Germline V gene lookup returns CDR1 MNHEY and CDR2 SMNVEV (reference sequence). The CDR3 region is CASRPGPIVPLHF. The CDR3 DNA is TGTGCCAGCAGACCGGGCCCCATTGTACCCCTCCACTTT.

This clonotype appeared many times. The CDR3 loop is CASTRRTGEANTGELFF. CDR3 in DNA: TGTGCCAGTACAAGAAGGACAGGAGAAGCGAACACCGGGGAGCTGTTTTTT. The rearrangement links TRBV19 to TRBJ2-2; 7 positions match TRBD1. V was clipped by 7 bases and J by 0 bases; unmatched bases: 11. The CDR3 covers 17 residues. Germline-derived CDR1 and CDR2 are LNHDA and SQIVND (reference sequence).

This clonotype was seen ten or more times. This chain connects TRBV20-1 to TRBJ1-2; D may be TRBD1 (5 bases). V lost 5 bases and J lost 5, with 18 bases in between. The V gene's germline CDR1 is DFQATT and CDR2 SNEGSKA (reference sequence). The CDR3 is 14 residues long. CDR3 coding DNA: TGCAGTGCTCGGGGCTTCGCGGGAACTTATGGCTACACCTTC. Residues: CSARGFAGTYGYTF.

This clonotype occurred many times. The chain links TRBV13 to TRBJ2-7, with D possibly matching TRBD2 (5 bases). Germline V gene sequence: CDR1 PRHDT, CDR2 FYEKMQ (reference sequence). V lost 0 bases, J lost 5 bases, and 14 bases lay in between. The length of the CDR3 is 15 residues. The CDR3 DNA is TGTGCCAGCAGCTTAGGATCCGGGGAGAGAAACGAGCAGTACTTC. Translation gives CASSLGSGERNEQYF.

Many counts were recorded for this clonotype. At one end the junction does not follow the germline gene, possibly because of a read error. CDR3 in DNA: TGTGCTAGCAGCCAATCCGGGACAGGGGAGTTCCAAGAGACCCAGTACTTC. It yields the protein CASSQSGTGEFQETQYF. The V call is TRBV7-7, the J call TRBJ2-5, with 10 bases lining up with TRBD1. Germline loops: CDR1 SSHAT, CDR2 FNYEAQ (reference sequence). The CDR3 loop spans 17 amino acids.

The V and J genes are TRBV19 and TRBJ1-5; 8 bases align to TRBD1. Looked up from germline, CDR1 is LNHDA and CDR2 is SQIVND (reference sequence). V gave up 5 bases and J gave up 6 bases; unmatched junction bases: 6. The CDR3 consists of 14 residues. The CDR3 nucleotides read TGTGCCAGTAGTGGACAGGGCGTCACTCAGCCCCAGCATTTT. As protein: CASSGQGVTQPQHF. Looking up the rest from reference TRBV19 and TRBJ1-5 gives the full variable domain: DGGITQSPKYLFRKEGQNVTLSCEQNLNHDAMYWYRQDPGQGLRLIYYSQIVNDFQKGDIAEGYSVSREKKESFPLTVTSAQKNPTAFYLCASSGQGVTQPQHFGDGTRLSIL.

This clonotype was seen many times. The chain joins TRBV7-2 to TRBJ1-3; D gene ambiguous. This CDR3 is built from 16 residues. Germline V gene sequence: CDR1 SGHTA, CDR2 FQGNSA. Trimming took 3 bases from V and 0 from J, leaving 12 bases between them. Here the CDR3 reads CASSFGKHLSGNTIYF. The CDR3 coding sequence is TGTGCCAGCAGCTTTGGAAAACACCTCTCTGGAAACACCATATATTTT.

The chain combines TRBV7-6 with TRBJ1-2; D possibly corresponds to TRBD1 (6 bases). The germline V and J ends were trimmed by 2 bases and 6 bases, with 13 bases remaining between them. The germline gives CDR1 SGHVS, CDR2 FNYEAQ. This CDR3 contains 14 residues. CDR3 protein: CASSLLSQGHGYTF. The CDR3 DNA is TGTGCCAGCAGCTTATTGAGCCAGGGGCATGGCTACACCTTC.

This clonotype turned up a few times. One junction end disagrees with the germline gene, perhaps due to a read error. The chain is built from TRBV24-1 and TRBJ2-1, with 10 bases fitting TRBD1. CDR1 KGHDR and CDR2 SFDVKD come from the germline V gene. CDR3 size: 16 residues. The CDR3 DNA sequence: TGTGCCACCAGTGACCCCCGGGACAGGGGATACAGTGAGCAGTTCTTC. Translating it yields CATSDPRDRGYSEQFF.

This clonotype was picked up many times. CDR3 bases: TGTGCCAGTAGTATAGAAGGGACTAGTTCCGAGCAGTACTTC. The encoded protein is CASSIEGTSSEQYF. This chain uses TRBV19 with TRBJ2-7, with 8 bases matching TRBD2. V was clipped by 0 bases and J by 6 bases; unmatched bases: 4. The CDR3 contains 14 residues. Germline CDR1 reads LNHDA; CDR2 reads SQIVND (reference sequence). Filled out from reference TRBV19 and TRBJ2-7, the complete variable domain reads DGGITQSPKYLFRKEGQNVTLSCEQNLNHDAMYWYRQDPGQGLRLIYYSQIVNDFQKGDIAEGYSVSREKKESFPLTVTSAQKNPTAFYLCASSIEGTSSEQYFGPGTRLTVT.

This clonotype was observed at least ten times. V and J are TRBV7-8 and TRBJ2-3, with a possible D match to TRBD1 (6 bases). Germline assignment: CDR1 SGHVS and CDR2 FQNEAQ. The CDR3 is 17 amino acids. Trimming took 5 bases from V and 1 from J, leaving 19 bases between them. Here the CDR3 reads CASSPPPWDKRTDTQYF. The CDR3 bases are TGTGCCAGCAGCCCGCCGCCATGGGACAAACGCACAGATACGCAGTATTTT.

This clonotype came up many times. The chain joins TRBV3-1 to TRBJ1-1; D gene unclear. The germline V gene encodes CDR1 LGHDT and CDR2 YNNKEL (reference sequence). The CDR3 covers 14 residues. V lost 1 base and J lost 3, with 9 bases in between. The chain's CDR3 is CASSQVERDTEAFF. In DNA, the CDR3 is TGTGCCAGCAGCCAAGTGGAGAGGGACACTGAAGCTTTCTTT.

This clonotype was detected ten times or more. The genes are TRBV20-1 and TRBJ2-6; a possible D gene is TRBD1 (6 bases). Trimming pared 6 bases from V and 0 bases from J, leaving 15 bases between. Germline assignment: CDR1 DFQATT and CDR2 SNEGSKA (reference sequence). The CDR3 is 16 residues long. CDR3 nucleotide sequence: TGCAGTGCGGTGGACAGTGGGGGCTCTGGGGCCAACGTCCTGACTTTC. Protein: CSAVDSGGSGANVLTF.

This rearrangement joins TRBV5-1 to TRBJ1-2; D call uncertain. Trimming pared 0 bases from V and 3 bases from J, leaving 12 bases between. The CDR3 spans 15 residues. Germline V gene lookup returns CDR1 SGHRS and CDR2 YFSETQ. CDR3 nucleotides: TGCGCCAGCAGCTTGGCCGGAGAAGGGTACTATGGCTACACCTTC. Residues: CASSLAGEGYYGYTF.

This clonotype was recorded at least ten times. This rearrangement joins TRBV6-1 to TRBJ2-1, with D maybe TRBD1 (5 bases). Germline values: CDR1 MNHNS, CDR2 SASEGT. Trimming stripped 8 bases from V and 8 bases from J, with 22 bases between. The length of the CDR3 is 15 residues. In DNA form, the CDR3 reads TGTGCCAGCGTTTCAGGGCCCCCAGATGCCGATGAGCAGTTCTTC. This encodes CASVSGPPDADEQFF.

V and J are TRBV15 and TRBJ1-4; D perhaps matches TRBD1 (6 bases). V was trimmed by 0 bases and J by 2 bases, leaving 16 bases between them. Germline-derived CDR1 and CDR2 are LNHNV and YYDKDF (reference sequence). The length of the CDR3 is 18 residues. CDR3 sequence reads: CATSREFLGAQTNEKLFF. The CDR3 DNA sequence: TGTGCCACCAGCAGAGAATTCTTGGGGGCGCAGACTAATGAAAAACTGTTTTTT.

The rearrangement uses TRBV7-3 and TRBJ2-3, with 9 bases fitting TRBD2. Germline V gene lookup returns CDR1 SGHTA and CDR2 FQGTGA. The CDR3 covers 16 residues. V was clipped by 2 bases and J by 2 bases; unmatched bases: 5. The CDR3 reads CASSLAAGGVTDTQYF. CDR3 bases: TGTGCCAGCAGCTTAGCGGCGGGAGGGGTCACAGATACGCAGTATTTT.

This clonotype was observed at least ten times. This chain connects TRBV5-4 to TRBJ2-7; D not certain. This CDR3 spans 13 amino acids. The V gene's germline CDR1 is SGHNT and CDR2 YYREEE (reference sequence). V was clipped by 1 base and J by 3 bases, with 8 bases between them. CDR3 in amino acids: CASSLRPVYEQYF. The CDR3 DNA follows: TGTGCCAGCAGCTTGAGGCCCGTCTACGAGCAGTACTTC.

The table lists this clonotype with many counts. The V and J genes are TRBV20-1 and TRBJ2-7; 8 nucleotides align to TRBD1. This CDR3 comprises 14 residues. Unmatched junction bases numbered 5, after V lost 0 bases and J lost 4 bases. The V gene's germline CDR1 is DFQATT and CDR2 SNEGSKA (reference sequence). CDR3 nucleotides: TGCAGTGCTAGAGAACCGGACAGGGTGTACGAGCAGTACTTC. This translates into CSAREPDRVYEQYF.

Many counts were recorded for this clonotype. V is TRBV7-8 and J is TRBJ2-7; D is possibly TRBD1 or TRBD2 (5 bases each). The V gene lost 5 bases and the J gene lost 2 bases, with 16 bases spanning the gap. CDR3 length equals 15 residues. Per the germline V gene, CDR1 is SGHVS and CDR2 is FQNEAQ. The DNA of the CDR3 is TGTGCCAGCAGCCTCCGGGACGCCGGAACCTACGAGCAGTACTTC. Residues: CASSLRDAGTYEQYF.

In this sample, this clonotype turned up many times. This chain connects TRBV20-1 to TRBJ2-7; 13 nucleotides agree with TRBD2. The J segment lost 9 bases and the V segment lost 0 bases, leaving 17 bases of the junction unmatched. Germline V gene data show CDR1 as DFQATT and CDR2 as SNEGSKA (reference sequence). The length of the CDR3 is 18 residues. The CDR3 reads CSARDRATGLAGTPGQYF. In nucleotides, the CDR3 is TGCAGTGCTAGAGATCGGGCCACGGGACTAGCGGGGACTCCAGGGCAGTACTTC.

In this sample, this clonotype turned up many times. The chain employs TRBV6-1 and TRBJ2-7; 7 bases match TRBD2. With V trimmed by 6 bases and J by 7 bases, 12 bases remained unmatched. The CDR3 is made up of 14 amino acids. Germline V CDR1 and CDR2: MNHNS, SASEGT. The CDR3 region is CASRGGEGPREQYF. DNA of the CDR3: TGTGCCAGCAGGGGGGGGGAGGGGCCGAGGGAGCAGTACTTC.

Concerning this clonotype: This clone may be a read error of a much larger clone one base away. This chain uses TRBV6-1 with TRBJ2-5; 10 nucleotides agree with TRBD2. Germline V gene sequence: CDR1 MNHNS, CDR2 SASEGT. The CDR3 contains 14 residues. DNA for the CDR3: TGTGTCAGCACTCAAGGCGCTAGCGGGGGGACCCAGTACTTC. Amino acid sequence: CVSTQGASGGTQYF.